The sequence of this T cell receptor (beta chain) was determined in a study of CD8 T cells in ankylosing spondylitis. This clonotype was counted at least ten times. This CDR3 is built from 15 residues. V was cut by 4 bases and J by 6 bases, with 16 bases left in between. As the method for making TCR beta libraries, quantitative 5'-RACE with molecular barcodes was used. TCRdb redid the calling of the 5' RACE reads with MiXCR, one entry per CDR3 protein. Counted here are about 130,000 distinct CDR3 sequences, over 6.5% occurring once; the ten biggest clones make up less than 15%. The rearrangement joins TRBV12-3 or TRBV12-4 to TRBJ2-1, with D perhaps TRBD1 (6 bases). This TCR came from a male donor with ankylosing spondylitis or in good health (not recorded which). Material: blood, either unsorted or a sorted T cell fraction (not recorded which). DNA for the CDR3: TGTGCCAGCAGTTCCGGACAGCTAAGAGGCAATGAGCAGTTCTTC. Translated: CASSSGQLRGNEQFF.